This T cell receptor (beta chain) was captured by sequencing in a study of technical replicates of blood from a few donors (dated by TCRdb to about 2017). The library came from the immunoSEQ multiplex PCR assay. TCRdb took this table from immuneACCESS and kept in-frame rearrangements with V and J called. Such tables lack part of the clones; where checked against another copy, unresolved V genes explain under half of the gap, and the rest is unexplained. This sample gives approximately 52,000 clones in total; roughly nine tenths of them show up just once. About 3.8% of the sample lies in the top ten. On this clone: The antigen it binds to is not known. Base qualities are missing; no much larger clone stands one base away.

For CDR1 and CDR2, the germline V gene (reference sequence) lists SEHNR and FQNEAQ. V loses 4 bases at its end and J loses 2 bases; junction bases beyond the gene matches: 5. Inclusive of the bounding cysteine and phenylalanine, the CDR3 is 14 residues long. Left in the record is the CDR3 DNA by itself, 42 bases read in frame from the first base. The source of this sequence is a human donor in good health. Some clones in this sample may be carry-over from other donors' samples. Specimen: PBMCs. Rearrangement joined TRBV7-9 to TRBJ2-7, with TRBD1 identical over 7 junction bases. The sequence in DNA is TGTGCCAGCAGCTATCGGGACAGCCCCTACGAGCAGTACTTC. Its amino acids are CASSYRDSPYEQYF.